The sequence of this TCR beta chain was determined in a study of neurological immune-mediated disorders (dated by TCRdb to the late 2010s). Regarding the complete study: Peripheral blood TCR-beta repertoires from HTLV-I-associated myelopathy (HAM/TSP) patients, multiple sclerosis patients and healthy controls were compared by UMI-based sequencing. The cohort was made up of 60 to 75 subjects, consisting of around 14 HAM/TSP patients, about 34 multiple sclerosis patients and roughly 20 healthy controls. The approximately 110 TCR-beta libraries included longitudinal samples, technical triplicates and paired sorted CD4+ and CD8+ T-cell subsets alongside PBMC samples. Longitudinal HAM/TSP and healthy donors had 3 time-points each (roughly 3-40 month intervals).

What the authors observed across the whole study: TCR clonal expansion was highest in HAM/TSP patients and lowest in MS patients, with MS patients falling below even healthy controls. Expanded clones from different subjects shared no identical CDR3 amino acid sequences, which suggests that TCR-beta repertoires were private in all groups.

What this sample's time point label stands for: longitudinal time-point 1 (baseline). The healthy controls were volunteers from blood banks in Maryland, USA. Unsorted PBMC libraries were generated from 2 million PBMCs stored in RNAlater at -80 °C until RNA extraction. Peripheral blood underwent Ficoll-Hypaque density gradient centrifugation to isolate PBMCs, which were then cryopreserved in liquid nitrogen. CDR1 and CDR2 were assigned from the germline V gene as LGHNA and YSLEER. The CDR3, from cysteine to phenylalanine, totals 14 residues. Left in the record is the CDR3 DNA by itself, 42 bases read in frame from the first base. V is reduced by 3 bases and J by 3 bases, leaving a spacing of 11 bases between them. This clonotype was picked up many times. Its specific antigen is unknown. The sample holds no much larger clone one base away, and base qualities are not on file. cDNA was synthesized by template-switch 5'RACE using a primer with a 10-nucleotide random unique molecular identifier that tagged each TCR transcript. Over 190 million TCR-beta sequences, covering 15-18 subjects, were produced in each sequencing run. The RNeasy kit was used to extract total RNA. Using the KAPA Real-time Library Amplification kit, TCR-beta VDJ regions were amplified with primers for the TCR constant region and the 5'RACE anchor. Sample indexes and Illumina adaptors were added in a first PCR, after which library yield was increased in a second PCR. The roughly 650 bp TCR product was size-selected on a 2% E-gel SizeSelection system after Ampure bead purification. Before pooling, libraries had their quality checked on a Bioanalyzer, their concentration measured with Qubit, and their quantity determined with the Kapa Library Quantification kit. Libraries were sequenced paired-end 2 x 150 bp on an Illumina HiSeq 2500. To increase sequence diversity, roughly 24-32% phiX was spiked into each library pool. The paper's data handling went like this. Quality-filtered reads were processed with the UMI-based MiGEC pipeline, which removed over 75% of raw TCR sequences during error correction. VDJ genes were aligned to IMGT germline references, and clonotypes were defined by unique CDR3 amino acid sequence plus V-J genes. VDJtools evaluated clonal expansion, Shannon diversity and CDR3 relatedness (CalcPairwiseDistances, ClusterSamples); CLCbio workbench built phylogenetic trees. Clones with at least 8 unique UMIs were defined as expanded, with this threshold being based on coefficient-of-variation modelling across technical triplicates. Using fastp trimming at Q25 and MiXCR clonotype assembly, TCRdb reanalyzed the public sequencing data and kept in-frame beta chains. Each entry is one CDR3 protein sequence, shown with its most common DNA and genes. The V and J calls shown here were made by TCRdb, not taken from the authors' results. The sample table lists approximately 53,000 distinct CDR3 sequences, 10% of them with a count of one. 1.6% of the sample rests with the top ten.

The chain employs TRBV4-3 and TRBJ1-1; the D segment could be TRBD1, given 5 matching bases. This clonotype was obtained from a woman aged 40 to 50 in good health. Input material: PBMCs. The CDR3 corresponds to CASSQSTRDTEAFF. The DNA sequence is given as TGCGCCAGCAGCCAGAGTACCAGGGACACTGAAGCTTTCTTT.